These T cell receptor beta chains were read from a single sample in a study of blood T cell repertoires in COVID-19. Generated by immunoSEQ multiplex PCR, the TCRdb table keeps only in-frame clones and is missing some. The sample has around 400,000 clones; around 87% are singletons. The sequenced sample consisted of peripheral blood. All receptors come from a woman in her sixties or seventies with COVID-19, enrolled during active disease. The CDR3 runs from the conserved cysteine through the conserved F or W. The order of the fields is J gene, V gene, CDR3 length, D gene, clone size, CDR3 protein, CDR3 DNA. A D gene is named only where the DNA matches it firmly. Clone size is shown for a subset of rows, as once, few, many or a class of expanded clone.

J: TRBJ2-5; V: TRBV2; length: 14; D: TRBD2; size: once; CDR3: CASNLAGLQETQYF; DNA: TGTGCCAGCAATTTAGCGGGGCTCCAAGAGACCCAGTACTTC
J: TRBJ2-7; V: TRBV5-4; length: 14; D: NA; size: NA; CDR3: CASSLAGSSGEQYF; DNA: TGTGCCAGCAGCTTGGCTGGGTCTTCGGGGGAGCAGTACTTC
J: TRBJ1-1; V: TRBV7-9; length: 19; D: NA; size: NA; CDR3: CASSSWRGGVQEVNTEAFF; DNA: TGTGCCAGCAGCTCATGGAGGGGAGGGGTTCAGGAGGTGAACACTGAAGCTTTCTTT
J: TRBJ2-2; V: TRBV24-1; length: 16; D: TRBD2; size: NA; CDR3: CATSGAGTINTGELFF; DNA: TGTGCCACCAGTGGTGCCGGGACTATTAACACCGGGGAGCTGTTTTTT
J: TRBJ1-6; V: TRBV11-2; length: 13; D: NA; size: NA; CDR3: CASSNSLNSPLHF; DNA: TGTGCCAGCAGCAACAGTCTTAATTCACCCCTCCACTTT
J: TRBJ1-6; V: TRBV7-3; length: 12; D: NA; size: NA; CDR3: CASSFGNSPLHF; DNA: TGTGCCAGCAGCTTCGGTAATTCACCCCTCCACTTT
J: TRBJ2-1; V: TRBV21-1; length: 19; D: NA; size: NA; CDR3: CASSKATLTTGVSYNEQFF; DNA: TGTGCCAGCAGCAAGGCCACCTTGACCACAGGGGTCTCCTACAATGAGCAGTTCTTC
J: TRBJ2-2; V: TRBV4-1; length: 15; D: NA; size: NA; CDR3: CASSQGTSTRGELFF; DNA: TGCGCCAGCAGCCAAGGGACTTCCACAAGGGGGGAGCTGTTTTTT
J: TRBJ2-5; V: TRBV7-2; length: 15; D: TRBD2; size: NA; CDR3: CASSSGTGGRETQYF; DNA: TGTGCCAGCAGCTCAGGCACGGGGGGGCGGGAGACCCAGTACTTC
J: TRBJ1-1; V: TRBV5-1; length: 14; D: NA; size: NA; CDR3: CASSSGGMNTEAFF; DNA: TGCGCCAGTTCTAGCGGGGGAATGAACACTGAAGCTTTCTTT
J: TRBJ1-1; V: TRBV27; length: 13; D: NA; size: NA; CDR3: CASSSGGPTEAFF; DNA: TGTGCCAGCAGTTCAGGAGGACCCACTGAAGCTTTCTTT
J: TRBJ2-2; V: TRBV6-1; length: 17; D: TRBD2; size: NA; CDR3: CASSEAGAGEGTGELFF; DNA: TGTGCCAGCAGTGAAGCGGGAGCGGGGGAAGGCACCGGGGAGCTGTTTTTT
J: TRBJ2-1; V: TRBV10-3; length: 15; D: TRBD2; size: NA; CDR3: CAIRGLAGEYNEQFF; DNA: TGTGCCATCAGGGGACTAGCGGGGGAATACAATGAGCAGTTCTTC
J: TRBJ2-3; V: TRBV5-5; length: 14; D: TRBD1; size: once; CDR3: CASSTRTGADTQYF; DNA: TGTGCCAGCAGCACCCGGACAGGGGCAGATACGCAGTATTTT
J: TRBJ1-3; V: TRBV20-1; length: 11; D: NA; size: NA; CDR3: CSAPRGNTIYF; DNA: TGCAGTGCCCCCCGGGGTAACACCATATATTTT
J: TRBJ2-4; V: TRBV5-5; length: 15; D: NA; size: NA; CDR3: CASSYGVSRGNIQYF; DNA: TGTGCCAGCAGCTATGGCGTCTCGCGGGGAAACATTCAGTACTTC
J: TRBJ1-1; V: TRBV5-1; length: 15; D: TRBD1; size: NA; CDR3: CASSRDRDRETEAFF; DNA: TGCGCCAGCAGCCGGGACCGGGACAGGGAAACTGAAGCTTTCTTT
J: TRBJ1-6; V: TRBV2; length: 13; D: TRBD1; size: NA; CDR3: CASREGQASPLHF; DNA: TGTGCCAGCAGGGAAGGACAGGCTTCACCCCTCCACTTT
J: TRBJ2-7; V: TRBV6-5; length: 15; D: TRBD1; size: NA; CDR3: CASSTRTGGEYEQYF; DNA: TGTGCCAGCAGTACCCGGACAGGGGGCGAATACGAGCAGTACTTC
J: TRBJ1-3; V: TRBV5-5; length: 16; D: TRBD1; size: few; CDR3: CASSFQTGEIGNTIYF; DNA: TGTGCCAGCAGTTTCCAGACAGGGGAGATTGGAAACACCATATATTTT
J: TRBJ2-1; V: TRBV11-1; length: 15; D: NA; size: few; CDR3: CASTPDNRLYNEQFF; DNA: TGTGCCAGCACCCCAGATAACAGACTATACAATGAGCAGTTCTTC
J: TRBJ2-3; V: TRBV13; length: 15; D: NA; size: NA; CDR3: CASSLGARGRNTQYF; DNA: TGTGCCAGCAGCTTAGGAGCTAGGGGCAGGAATACGCAGTATTTT
J: TRBJ2-5; V: TRBV3-1/TRBV3-2; length: 15; D: NA; size: few; CDR3: CASSPLLGDMETQYF; DNA: TGTGCCAGCAGCCCCCTATTAGGGGATATGGAGACCCAGTACTTC
J: TRBJ1-2; V: TRBV3-1/TRBV3-2; length: 13; D: NA; size: NA; CDR3: CASSQETRRGYTF; DNA: TGTGCCAGCAGCCAAGAGACAAGGAGGGGCTACACCTTC
J: TRBJ2-7; V: TRBV28; length: 14; D: NA; size: NA; CDR3: CASSLWGSSYEQYF; DNA: TGTGCCAGCAGTTTATGGGGGAGCTCCTACGAGCAGTACTTC
J: TRBJ2-1; V: TRBV5-4; length: 18; D: TRBD2; size: NA; CDR3: CASSSERLAGGAWNEQFF; DNA: TGTGCCAGCAGCTCCGAAAGACTAGCGGGTGGTGCTTGGAATGAGCAGTTCTTC
J: TRBJ1-6; V: TRBV4-1; length: 15; D: TRBD1; size: NA; CDR3: CASSLGQGYNSPLHF; DNA: TGCGCCAGCAGCCTGGGACAGGGGTATAATTCACCCCTCCACTTT
J: TRBJ2-1; V: TRBV6-5; length: 13; D: NA; size: NA; CDR3: CASSRVTGNEQFF; DNA: TGTGCCAGCAGCCGCGTCACAGGCAATGAGCAGTTCTTC
J: TRBJ1-2; V: TRBV19; length: 14; D: TRBD1; size: NA; CDR3: CASSRDRESYGYTF; DNA: TGTGCCAGTAGTCGGGACAGGGAAAGCTATGGCTACACCTTC
J: TRBJ1-5; V: TRBV5-6; length: 14; D: NA; size: NA; CDR3: CASSGERNSQPQHF; DNA: TGTGCCAGCAGCGGGGAGAGGAACAGTCAGCCCCAGCATTTT
J: TRBJ1-1; V: TRBV19; length: 16; D: NA; size: NA; CDR3: CASSIWASGQNTEAFF; DNA: TGTGCCAGTAGTATATGGGCTTCGGGACAGAACACTGAAGCTTTCTTT
J: TRBJ2-2; V: TRBV5-1; length: 14; D: NA; size: NA; CDR3: CASFAALAPGELFF; DNA: TGCGCCAGCTTCGCCGCCTTAGCGCCCGGAGAGCTGTTTTTT
J: TRBJ2-2; V: TRBV2; length: 15; D: NA; size: once; CDR3: CASSVNPRRTGELFF; DNA: TGTGCCAGCAGTGTCAATCCAAGGAGGACCGGGGAGCTGTTTTTT
J: TRBJ2-7; V: TRBV7-3; length: 15; D: TRBD2; size: NA; CDR3: CASSSGLAGGYEQYF; DNA: TGTGCCAGCAGCTCGGGACTAGCGGGGGGCTACGAGCAGTACTTC
J: TRBJ1-6; V: TRBV30; length: 14; D: NA; size: NA; CDR3: CAWSVMGGNSPLHF; DNA: TGTGCCTGGAGTGTTATGGGGGGGAATTCACCCCTCCACTTT
J: TRBJ1-5; V: TRBV3-1/TRBV3-2; length: 13; D: NA; size: NA; CDR3: CASSQAGNQPQHF; DNA: TGTGCCAGCAGCCAAGCAGGGAATCAGCCCCAGCATTTT
J: TRBJ1-4; V: TRBV4-1; length: 14; D: TRBD1; size: once; CDR3: CASSPQGASEKLFF; DNA: TGCGCCAGCAGCCCACAGGGGGCCAGTGAAAAACTGTTTTTT
J: TRBJ1-5; V: TRBV6-5; length: 14; D: NA; size: NA; CDR3: CASSYAKGDQPQHF; DNA: TGTGCCAGCAGTTACGCGAAGGGGGATCAGCCCCAGCATTTT
J: TRBJ1-5; V: TRBV10-1; length: 19; D: TRBD1; size: few; CDR3: CASSESATGGRIGNQPQHF; DNA: TGCGCCAGCAGTGAGTCGGCGACAGGGGGCAGGATTGGCAATCAGCCCCAGCATTTT
J: TRBJ1-2; V: TRBV19; length: 15; D: TRBD1; size: NA; CDR3: CASRRGTELYYGYTF; DNA: TGTGCCAGTAGGAGAGGGACAGAATTATACTATGGCTACACCTTC
J: TRBJ1-2; V: TRBV19; length: 13; D: NA; size: NA; CDR3: CASSIRTNYGYTF; DNA: TGTGCCAGTAGTATAAGGACAAACTATGGCTACACCTTC
J: TRBJ2-1; V: TRBV7-3; length: 15; D: TRBD2; size: NA; CDR3: CASSLGLAGVAEQFF; DNA: TGTGCCAGCAGCCTGGGACTAGCGGGGGTAGCTGAGCAGTTCTTC
J: TRBJ2-1; V: TRBV19; length: 15; D: TRBD2; size: NA; CDR3: CASSRGLAGDNEQFF; DNA: TGTGCCAGTAGTCGCGGACTAGCGGGGGACAATGAGCAGTTCTTC